These 18 T cell receptor beta chains were sequenced from one sample in a study of blood T cells in healthy people across ages (dated by TCRdb to the mid-2010s). Library method: 5' RACE. Sequencing relied on an Illumina HiSeq 2500. A second PCR of roughly 7 to 11 cycles was performed with a sample-barcoded 5' primer and a J-beta primer mix. TCRdb reanalyzed the raw reads on its own, using fastp at Q25 for trimming and MiXCR for clone calling, and kept in-frame beta chains. Entries that share a CDR3 protein sequence are merged under the most common genes and DNA. This sample gives roughly 800,000 distinct CDR3 sequences in total; around 24% of them show up just once. Under 3% of the sample lies in the top ten. The sample also formed part of further work on T cells of mothers and their children.

Specimen: blood. The receptors originated from a boy aged 5-17 years in good health.

J is TRBJ2-3 and V is TRBV4-1; tentatively, D is TRBD1 or TRBD2 (5 bases each). This CDR3 comprises 16 residues. Trimming removed 4 bases at V and 4 bases at J, with 18 bases between. Germline lookup yields CDR1 MGHRA and CDR2 YSYEKL. The CDR3 DNA follows: TGCGCCAGCAGCCCCCTCGAGGGGCGCGGGTCAGATACGCAGTATTTT. Its translation: CASSPLEGRGSDTQYF.

In its sample, this clonotype was seen a few times. The V gene is TRBV29-1, the J gene TRBJ2-7; 11 bases align to TRBD2. Unmatched junction bases numbered 20, after V lost 4 bases and J lost 0 bases. CDR3 length: 20 residues. In germline, CDR1 is SQVTM, CDR2 ANQGSEA. CDR3 sequence reads: CSVVLPPGSGGVLSSYEQYF. As DNA, the CDR3 is TGCAGCGTTGTGCTTCCCCCGGGTAGCGGGGGGGTCCTCAGCTCCTACGAGCAGTACTTC.

The chain is built from TRBV15 and TRBJ2-1; D uncertain. CDR1 is LNHNV and CDR2 is YYDKDF in the germline V gene (reference sequence). V was trimmed by 5 bases and J by 8 bases, leaving 7 bases between them. This CDR3 comprises 11 residues. The CDR3 protein is CATSAGDEQFF. Written as DNA, the CDR3 is TGTGCCACCAGCGCTGGCGATGAGCAGTTCTTC.

The V gene is TRBV5-5, the J gene TRBJ1-2, with 7 bases lining up with TRBD1. Per the germline V gene, CDR1 is SGHKS and CDR2 is YYEKEE (reference sequence). The CDR3 consists of 14 residues. Trimming cost V 4 bases and J 4 bases; bases outside gene matches: 7. CDR3 sequence (DNA): TGTGCCAGCAGCCCGGGACAGTGGTTCTATGGCTACACCTTC. Translated, it gives CASSPGQWFYGYTF.

This clonotype was detected a few times. This rearrangement joins TRBV27 to TRBJ2-2; 7 bases are shared with TRBD2. CDR3 length: 14 residues. CDR1 and CDR2 (germline): MNHEY, SMNVEV (reference sequence). Trimming removed 8 bases from V and 4 bases from J; junction bases left unmatched: 7. CDR3 nucleotides: TGTGCCAGCCGCCGACTAGCCCCCACCGGGGAGCTGTTTTTT. Amino acid sequence: CASRRLAPTGELFF.

This clonotype showed up just a few times. The chain employs TRBV7-6 and TRBJ1-4, with no clear D. The CDR3 consists of 16 residues. Germline V CDR1 and CDR2: SGHVS, FNYEAQ. The V end was cut by 0 bases, the J end by 3 bases, with 11 bases between. The CDR3 DNA reads TGTGCCAGCAGCTTAGCAGGACCCTCATCTAATGAAAAACTGTTTTTT. This encodes CASSLAGPSSNEKLFF. Combining the CDR3 with reference TRBV7-6 and TRBJ1-4 gives the whole variable domain GAGVSQSPRYKVTKRGQDVALRCDPISGHVSLYWYRQALGQGPEFLTYFNYEAQQDKSGLPNDRFSAERPEGSISTLTIQRTEQRDSAMYRCASSLAGPSSNEKLFFGSGTQLSVL.

The rearrangement links TRBV20-1 to TRBJ2-1; unclear D gene. CDR1 is DFQATT, CDR2 SNEGSKA, per germline (reference sequence). The CDR3 loop spans 12 amino acids. The ends were cut back, 4 bases at V and 6 bases at J, with 10 bases in the middle. Here the CDR3 DNA reads TGCAGTGCTAAACGGACCTCCAATGAGCAGTTCTTC. It translates to CSAKRTSNEQFF.

The J gene is TRBJ1-4, the V gene TRBV12-3 or TRBV12-4; 9 nucleotides match TRBD1. This CDR3 region has 16 residues. The junction had 9 bases not matched to a gene; V was cut back by 7 bases and J by 3 bases. DNA of the CDR3: TGTGCCAGCAAGTCCGGGACAGGGTATGCTAATGAAAAACTGTTTTTT. Translation gives CASKSGTGYANEKLFF.

V gene TRBV28 combines with J gene TRBJ2-3, with TRBD2 matching 7 bases. The germline gives CDR1 MDHEN, CDR2 SYDVKM. The CDR3 contains 14 residues. J was trimmed by 6 bases and V by 5 bases; bases with no gene match: 8. The CDR3 nucleotides are TGTGCCAGCAGTGAAGCGGGACGTGGGGATACGCAGTATTTT. It encodes CASSEAGRGDTQYF.

This rearrangement joins TRBV29-1 to TRBJ2-5; 7 positions match TRBD2. Germline CDR1 is SQVTM and CDR2 is ANQGSEA. The V and J ends lost 7 bases and 3 bases, in that order; junction bases with no gene match: 23. CDR3 length: 18 amino acids. The CDR3 DNA is TGCAGCGCCGGGGGGACCGGGAGAATAGCGGTGGGGAAAGAGACCCAGTACTTC. Its translation: CSAGGTGRIAVGKETQYF.

The V gene is TRBV12-3 or TRBV12-4, the J gene TRBJ1-5; 7 bases line up with TRBD1. This CDR3 is built from 14 residues. J gave up 6 bases and V 5 bases, and 7 bases lay outside the gene matches. The CDR3 DNA reads as TGTGCCAGCAGTCCAGACAGGGATGGTCAGCCCCAGCATTTT. Its translation: CASSPDRDGQPQHF.

The chain employs TRBV7-9 and TRBJ2-2; D not certain. The CDR3 contains 13 residues. Germline CDR1 reads SEHNR; CDR2 reads FQNEAQ (reference sequence). The V end was cut by 5 bases, the J end by 3 bases, with 7 bases between. For the CDR3, the DNA is TGTGCCAGCAGCAGTATAGACACCGGGGAGCTGTTTTTT. Translating gives CASSSIDTGELFF.

This chain links TRBV4-1 with TRBJ1-1; D not certain. The CDR3 length is 15 residues. CDR1 MGHRA and CDR2 YSYEKL come from the germline V gene. Trimming pared 7 bases from V and 4 bases from J, leaving 19 bases between. Here the CDR3 reads CASMATEKAGTEAFF. In nucleotides, the CDR3 is TGCGCCAGCATGGCCACAGAGAAGGCGGGCACTGAAGCTTTCTTT.

The rearrangement links TRBV6-5 to TRBJ2-6; 15 nucleotides align to TRBD2. V lost 4 bases and J lost 0; bases outside the gene matches: 10. Germline V gene data show CDR1 as MNHEY and CDR2 as SVGAGI. CDR3 size: 21 residues. The CDR3, as DNA: TGTGCCAGCAGTTCCCTTAGGACTAGCGGGGGGGCCTTCTCTGGGGCCAACGTCCTGACTTTC. It specifies CASSSLRTSGGAFSGANVLTF.

This clonotype was seen a handful of times. The V call is TRBV7-2, the J call TRBJ2-1; 11 bases match TRBD2. Germline values: CDR1 SGHTA, CDR2 FQGNSA. The CDR3 is 15 residues long. V trimming: 4 bases; J trimming: 4 bases; junction bases outside the gene matches: 3. In nucleotides, the CDR3 is TGTGCCAGCAGCTCTAGCGGGGGGCCATACAATGAGCAGTTCTTC. Its protein product is CASSSSGGPYNEQFF.

This clonotype has only a few counts. This chain uses TRBV4-1 with TRBJ2-5; D gene ambiguous. V shed 1 base and J shed 5 bases, with 11 bases lying between them. Germline V lookup: CDR1 MGHRA, CDR2 YSYEKL. The CDR3 contains 14 residues. CDR3 sequence reads: CASSQVLLAETQYF. DNA of the CDR3: TGCGCCAGCAGCCAAGTCTTGCTCGCGGAGACCCAGTACTTC.

This clonotype occurred a few times. The genes are TRBV20-1 and TRBJ2-1; D is ambiguous. This CDR3 contains 15 residues. The ends were cut back, 0 bases at V and 3 bases at J, with 12 bases in the middle. CDR1 DFQATT and CDR2 SNEGSKA come from the germline V gene (reference sequence). For the CDR3, the DNA is TGCAGTGCTAGAGAGGGGTTAGGGTTCTACAATGAGCAGTTCTTC. It encodes CSAREGLGFYNEQFF.

The chain employs TRBV5-1 and TRBJ2-7, with 8 bases fitting TRBD2. There are 15 residues in the CDR3. J lost 3 bases, V lost 4 bases, and 9 bases had no gene match. From germline, CDR1 is SGHRS and CDR2 YFSETQ. The CDR3: CASSAGERGNYEQYF. CDR3 in DNA: TGCGCCAGCAGCGCCGGGGAGCGGGGGAACTACGAGCAGTACTTC.